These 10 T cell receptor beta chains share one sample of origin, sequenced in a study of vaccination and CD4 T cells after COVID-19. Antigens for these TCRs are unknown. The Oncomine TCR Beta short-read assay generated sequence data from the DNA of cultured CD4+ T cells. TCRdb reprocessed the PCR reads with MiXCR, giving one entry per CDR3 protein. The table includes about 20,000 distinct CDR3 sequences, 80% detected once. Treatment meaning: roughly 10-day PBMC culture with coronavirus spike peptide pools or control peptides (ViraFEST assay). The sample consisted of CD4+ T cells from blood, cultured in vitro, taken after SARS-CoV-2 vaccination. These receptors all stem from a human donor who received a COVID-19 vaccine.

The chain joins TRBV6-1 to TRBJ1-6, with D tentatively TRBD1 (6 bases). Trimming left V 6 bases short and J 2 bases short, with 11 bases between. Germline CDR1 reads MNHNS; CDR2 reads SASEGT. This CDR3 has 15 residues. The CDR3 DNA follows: TGTGCCAGCAGACAGGGTGAGGCCTATAATTCACCCCTCCACTTT. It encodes CASRQGEAYNSPLHF.

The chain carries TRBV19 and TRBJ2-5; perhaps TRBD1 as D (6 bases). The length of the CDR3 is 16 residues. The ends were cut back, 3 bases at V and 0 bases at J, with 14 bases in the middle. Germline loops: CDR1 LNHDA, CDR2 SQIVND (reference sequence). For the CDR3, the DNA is TGTGCCAGTAGTATTGGGCCAACAGGGTACCAAGAGACCCAGTACTTC. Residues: CASSIGPTGYQETQYF.

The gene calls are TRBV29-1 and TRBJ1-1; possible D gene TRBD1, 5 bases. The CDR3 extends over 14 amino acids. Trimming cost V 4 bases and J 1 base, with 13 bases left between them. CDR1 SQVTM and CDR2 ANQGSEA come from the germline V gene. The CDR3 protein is CSVGKGGGNTEAFF. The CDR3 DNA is TGCAGCGTTGGAAAGGGTGGGGGGAACACTGAAGCTTTCTTT. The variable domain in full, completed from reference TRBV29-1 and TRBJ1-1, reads SAVISQKPSRDICQRGTSLTIQCQVDSQVTMMFWYRQQPGQSLTLIATANQGSEATYESGFVIDKFPISRPNLTFSTLTVSNMSPEDSSIYLCSVGKGGGNTEAFFGQGTRLTVV.

The CDR3 DNA is TGTGCCAGCAGCAAAGGGGTCGCGGGGAGATCAAGGTTTGGGGGCAATCAGCCCCAGCATTTT. Protein sequence: CASSKGVAGRSRFGGNQPQHF. V and J are TRBV21-1 and TRBJ1-5. TRBV21-1 is labeled a pseudogene. The CDR3 covers 21 residues.

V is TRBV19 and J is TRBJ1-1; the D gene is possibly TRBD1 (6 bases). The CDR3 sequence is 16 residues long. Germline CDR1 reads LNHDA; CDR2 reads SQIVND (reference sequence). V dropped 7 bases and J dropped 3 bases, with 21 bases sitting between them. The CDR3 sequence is CASMGMGGAWDTEAFF. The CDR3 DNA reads TGTGCCAGTATGGGGATGGGGGGGGCTTGGGACACTGAAGCTTTCTTT.

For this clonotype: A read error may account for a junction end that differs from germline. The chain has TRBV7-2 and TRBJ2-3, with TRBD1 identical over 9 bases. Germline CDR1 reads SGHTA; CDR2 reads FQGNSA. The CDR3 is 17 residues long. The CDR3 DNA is TGTGCCAGCAGCCTAAGACAACAGGGGGCTCAATCAGATACGCAGAATTTT. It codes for CASSLRQQGAQSDTQNF.

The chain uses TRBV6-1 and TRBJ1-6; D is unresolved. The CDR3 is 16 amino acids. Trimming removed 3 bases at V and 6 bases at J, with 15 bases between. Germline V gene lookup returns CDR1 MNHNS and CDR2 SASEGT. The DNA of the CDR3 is TGTGCCAGCAGTGATCGGCCGGGGTTTGGTAATTCACCCCTCCACTTT. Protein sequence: CASSDRPGFGNSPLHF.

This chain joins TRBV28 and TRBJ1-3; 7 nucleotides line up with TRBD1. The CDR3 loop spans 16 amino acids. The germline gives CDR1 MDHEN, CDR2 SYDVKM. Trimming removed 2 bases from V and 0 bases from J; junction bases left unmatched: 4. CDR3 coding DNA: TGTGCCAGCAGTTTACTGACAGGGACCTCTGGAAACACCATATATTTT. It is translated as CASSLLTGTSGNTIYF.

CDR3 residues: CSARDPGGLNSYEQYF. CDR3 sequence (DNA): TGCAGTGCTAGAGACCCCGGGGGGCTGAATTCATACGAGCAGTACTTC. This rearrangement joins TRBV20-1 to TRBJ2-7; a weak D match, TRBD2 (7 bases). Trimming took 0 bases from V and 4 from J, leaving 19 bases between them. The germline V gene has CDR1 DFQATT and CDR2 SNEGSKA (reference sequence). The length of the CDR3 is 16 residues.

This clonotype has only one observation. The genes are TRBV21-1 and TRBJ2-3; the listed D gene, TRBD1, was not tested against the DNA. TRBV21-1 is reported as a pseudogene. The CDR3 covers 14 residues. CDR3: CASFQGASTDTQYF. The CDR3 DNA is TGTGCCAGCTTTCAGGGGGCTAGCACAGATACGCAGTATTTT.